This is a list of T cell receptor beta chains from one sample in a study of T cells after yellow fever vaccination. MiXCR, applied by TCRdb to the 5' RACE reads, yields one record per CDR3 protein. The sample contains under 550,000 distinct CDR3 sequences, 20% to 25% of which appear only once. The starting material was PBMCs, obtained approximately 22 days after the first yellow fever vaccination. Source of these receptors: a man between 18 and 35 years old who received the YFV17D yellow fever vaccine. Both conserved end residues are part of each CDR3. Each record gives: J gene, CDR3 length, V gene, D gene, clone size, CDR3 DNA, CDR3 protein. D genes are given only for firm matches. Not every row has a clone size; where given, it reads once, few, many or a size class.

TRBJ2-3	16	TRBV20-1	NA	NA	TGCAGTGCACCCGCCCACCGGGCGGGGCCCACAGATACGCAGTATTTT	CSAPAHRAGPTDTQYF
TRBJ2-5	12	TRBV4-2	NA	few	TGTGCCAGCAGCCAACCAGGGGAGACCCAGTACTTC	CASSQPGETQYF
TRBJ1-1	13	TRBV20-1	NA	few	TGCAGTGCTTTCCAGGGGATGAACACTGAAGCTTTCTTT	CSAFQGMNTEAFF
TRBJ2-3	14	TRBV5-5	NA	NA	TGTGCCAGCAGGTGGAGTCTTTTTTCGGATACGCAGTATTTT	CASRWSLFSDTQYF
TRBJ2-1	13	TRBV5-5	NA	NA	TGTGCCAGCAGTACGACTTCCTACAATGAGCAGTTCTTC	CASSTTSYNEQFF
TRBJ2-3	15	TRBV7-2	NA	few	TGTGCCAGCAGCTTCGTGGGGGCCGGAACAGATACGCAGTATTTT	CASSFVGAGTDTQYF
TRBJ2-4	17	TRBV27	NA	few	TGTGCCAGCAGTTTAGCGCCGGACCGAAGAGCCAAAAACATTCAGTACTTC	CASSLAPDRRAKNIQYF
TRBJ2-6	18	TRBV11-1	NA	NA	TGTGCCAGCAGCCCCTACGGACAGAGCCCCTCTGGGGCCAACGTCCTGACTTTC	CASSPYGQSPSGANVLTF
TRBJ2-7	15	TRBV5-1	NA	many	TGCGCCAGCAGCTTGGGGACACGTATAGCCTACGAGCAGTACTTC	CASSLGTRIAYEQYF
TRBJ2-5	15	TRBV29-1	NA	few	TGCAGCGTTGAAGTACAGGGGAGGGTGACGGAGACCCAGTACTTC	CSVEVQGRVTETQYF
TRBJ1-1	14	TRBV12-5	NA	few	TGTGCTAGTGGTTTAAGAGTCGGGGAACCTGAAGCTTTCTTT	CASGLRVGEPEAFF
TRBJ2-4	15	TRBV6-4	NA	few	TGTGCCAGTAGACAGAGACATCTAGCCAAAAACATTCAGTACTTC	CASRQRHLAKNIQYF
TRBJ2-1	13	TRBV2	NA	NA	TGTGCCAGCAGCAGGGAAGAGGACAATGAGCAGTTCTTC	CASSREEDNEQFF
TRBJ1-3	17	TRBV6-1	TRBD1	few	TGTGCCAGCAGGCTCAGACAGGGGGGAGTCGCTGGAAACACCATATATTTT	CASRLRQGGVAGNTIYF
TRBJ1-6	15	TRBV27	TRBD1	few	TGTGCCAGCAGTTTAATTGGGACAGGAATTTCACCCCTCCACTTT	CASSLIGTGISPLHF
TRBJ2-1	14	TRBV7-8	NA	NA	TGTGCCAGCAGCTTTCCTGACTCCTACAATGAGCAGTTCTTC	CASSFPDSYNEQFF
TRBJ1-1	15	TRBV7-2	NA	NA	TGTGCCAGCAGCCCTCGAAGAAGTGCGAACACTGAAGCTTTCTTT	CASSPRRSANTEAFF
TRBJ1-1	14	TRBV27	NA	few	TGTGCCAGCAGTCGAACAGGCCCCGATGTTGAAGCTTTCTTT	CASSRTGPDVEAFF
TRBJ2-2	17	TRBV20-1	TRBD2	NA	TGCAGTGCTGTCGGACTAGCGGGGGGGCCTGGCACCGGGGAGCTGTTTTTT	CSAVGLAGGPGTGELFF
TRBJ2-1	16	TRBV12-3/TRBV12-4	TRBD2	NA	TGTGCCAGCAGTTTAGCAACTAGCGGGGGATACAATGAGCAGTTCTTC	CASSLATSGGYNEQFF
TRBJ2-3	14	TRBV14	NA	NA	TGTGCCAGCAGCCAAGTGTGGGGAACAGATACGCAGTATTTT	CASSQVWGTDTQYF
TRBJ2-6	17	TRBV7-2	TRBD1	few	TGTGCCAGCAGCTTCACCTTAAACAGGGGATGGGCCAACGTCCTGACTTTC	CASSFTLNRGWANVLTF
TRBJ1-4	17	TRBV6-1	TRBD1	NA	TGTGCCAGCAGAAAAAGGGGTCTGACAGGGGAGAATGAAAAACTGTTTTTT	CASRKRGLTGENEKLFF
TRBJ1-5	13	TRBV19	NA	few	TGTGCCAGTAGAAAAATGGGCGATCAGCCCCAGCATTTT	CASRKMGDQPQHF
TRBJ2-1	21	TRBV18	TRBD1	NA	TGTGCCAGCTCACGTGGGTCGACCGGGACAGGCGCACGAAGCTCCTACAATGAGCAGTTCTTC	CASSRGSTGTGARSSYNEQFF
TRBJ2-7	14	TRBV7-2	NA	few	TGTGCCAGCAGCCAGGAAACGGGCCGTTACGAGCAGTACTTC	CASSQETGRYEQYF
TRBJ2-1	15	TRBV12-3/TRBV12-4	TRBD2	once	TGTGCCAGCAGTTGGACTAGCGGGGTCGTAAATGAGCAGTTCTTC	CASSWTSGVVNEQFF
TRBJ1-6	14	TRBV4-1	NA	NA	TGCGCCAGCAGCCTCGGACTCAAGAATTCACCCCTCCACTTT	CASSLGLKNSPLHF
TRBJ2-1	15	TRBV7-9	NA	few	TGTGCCAGCAGCTCCAGTCCTTCCTCCTACAATGAGCAGTTCTTC	CASSSSPSSYNEQFF
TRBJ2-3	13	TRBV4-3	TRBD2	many	TGCGCCAGCAGCCAAACTAGCGGAGATACGCAGTATTTT	CASSQTSGDTQYF
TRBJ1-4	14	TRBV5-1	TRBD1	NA	TGCGCCAGCAGTCGGGACAGCAACGGTGAAAAACTGTTTTTT	CASSRDSNGEKLFF
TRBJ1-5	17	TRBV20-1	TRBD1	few	TGCAGTGCTTGGGGGGGGGAGGGGGCAATTAGCAATCAGCCCCAGCATTTT	CSAWGGEGAISNQPQHF
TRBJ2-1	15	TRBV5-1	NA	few	TGCGCCAGCAGCGCACGGGGGAATTTTGGCAATGAGCAGTTCTTC	CASSARGNFGNEQFF
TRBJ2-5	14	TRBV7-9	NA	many	TGTGCCAGCAGCTTAAGGAGGTCCCAAGAGACCCAGTACTTC	CASSLRRSQETQYF
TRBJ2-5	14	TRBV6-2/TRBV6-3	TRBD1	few	TGTGCCAGCAGTTACCCTGGACAGGGAGAGACCCAGTACTTC	CASSYPGQGETQYF
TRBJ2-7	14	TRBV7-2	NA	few	TGTGCCAGCAGTCCATCGGCGAGCAGCTCCGAGCAGTACTTC	CASSPSASSSEQYF
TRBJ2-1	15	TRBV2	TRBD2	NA	TGTGCCAGCAGTGTCCGCGGGGGGGCCTACAATGAGCAGTTCTTC	CASSVRGGAYNEQFF
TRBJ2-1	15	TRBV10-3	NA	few	TGTGCCATCAGTCTTGGGATGGCAACCTACAATGAGCAGTTCTTC	CAISLGMATYNEQFF
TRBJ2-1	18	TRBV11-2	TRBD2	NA	TGTGCCAGCAGCTTTCGGCTAGCGGTGGAGAACTCCTACAATGAGCAGTTCTTC	CASSFRLAVENSYNEQFF
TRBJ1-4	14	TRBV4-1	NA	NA	TGCGCCAGCAGCCAAGGCGGGAATAATGAAAAACTGTTTTTT	CASSQGGNNEKLFF
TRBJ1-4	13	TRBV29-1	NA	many	TGCAGCGTTGGAGAGAAACCCTTTGAAAAACTGTTTTTT	CSVGEKPFEKLFF
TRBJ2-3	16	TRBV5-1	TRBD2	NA	TGCGCCAGCAGCTCGAGCCCTAGCGGGGGCCAAGGTACGCAGTATTTT	CASSSSPSGGQGTQYF
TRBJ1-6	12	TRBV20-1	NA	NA	TGCAGTGCTAGAGATCGCGGGGCACCCCTCCACTTT	CSARDRGAPLHF
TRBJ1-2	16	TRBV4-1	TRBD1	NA	TGCGCCAGCAGCTTAATCACAGGGGGCTTGGCCTATGGCTACACCTTC	CASSLITGGLAYGYTF
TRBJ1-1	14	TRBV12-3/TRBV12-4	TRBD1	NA	TGTGCCAGCAGTACGCCCCGACAGGGCCCTGAAGCTTTCTTT	CASSTPRQGPEAFF
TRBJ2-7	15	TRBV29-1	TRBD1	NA	TGCAGCGTGGAAGGGACAGGGGAAAACTCCTACGAGCAGTACTTC	CSVEGTGENSYEQYF
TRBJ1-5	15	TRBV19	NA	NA	TGTGCCAGTAACCTCCAAGGAGACGGTAATCAGCCCCAGCATTTT	CASNLQGDGNQPQHF
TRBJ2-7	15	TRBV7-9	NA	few	TGTGCCAGCAGCCCTCCTTTGACAGCAGCTTACGAGCAGTACTTC	CASSPPLTAAYEQYF
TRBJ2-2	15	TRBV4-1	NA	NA	TGCGCCAGCAGCCCTACGGGGATTCGAACCGGGGAGCTGTTTTTT	CASSPTGIRTGELFF
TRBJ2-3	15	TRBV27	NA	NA	TGTGCCAGCAGTTTAGAAGTGAGTAGCACAGATACGCAGTATTTT	CASSLEVSSTDTQYF
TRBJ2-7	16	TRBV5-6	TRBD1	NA	TGTGCCAGCAGCCATAATCCAGGACAGGGGGCCTACGAGCAGTACTTC	CASSHNPGQGAYEQYF
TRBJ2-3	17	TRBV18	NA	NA	TGTGCCAGCTCACCCGGTAATGGCGGGACCGACACAGATACGCAGTATTTT	CASSPGNGGTDTDTQYF
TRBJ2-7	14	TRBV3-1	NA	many	TGTGCCAGCAGCCAATGGGGTAGGACCTACGAGCAGTACTTC	CASSQWGRTYEQYF
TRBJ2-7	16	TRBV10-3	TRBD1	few	TGTGCCATCAGCGCGGGACAGGGGGCGGTCTCCTACGAGCAGTACTTC	CAISAGQGAVSYEQYF
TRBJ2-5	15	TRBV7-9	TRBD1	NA	TGTGCCAGCAGCGAGACAGGGGTGTCCCAAGAGACCCAGTACTTC	CASSETGVSQETQYF
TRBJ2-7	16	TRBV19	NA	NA	TGTGCCAGTAGTATAGATCTTGGACGACTGGACTACGAGCAGTACTTC	CASSIDLGRLDYEQYF
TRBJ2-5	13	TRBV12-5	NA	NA	TGTGCTAGTGGACCAGGCTACCAAGAGACCCAGTACTTC	CASGPGYQETQYF
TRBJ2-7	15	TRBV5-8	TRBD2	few	TGTGCCAGCAGCTTAGGACTAGCGGACTCCTACGAGCAGTACTTC	CASSLGLADSYEQYF
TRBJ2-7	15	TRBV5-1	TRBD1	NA	TGCGCCAGCAGCTACTCGGGACAGGGTATGAACGAGCAGTACTTC	CASSYSGQGMNEQYF
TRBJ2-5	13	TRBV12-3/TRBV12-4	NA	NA	TGTGCCACCCGGGGCCCGGCGGGGGAGACCCAGTACTTC	CATRGPAGETQYF